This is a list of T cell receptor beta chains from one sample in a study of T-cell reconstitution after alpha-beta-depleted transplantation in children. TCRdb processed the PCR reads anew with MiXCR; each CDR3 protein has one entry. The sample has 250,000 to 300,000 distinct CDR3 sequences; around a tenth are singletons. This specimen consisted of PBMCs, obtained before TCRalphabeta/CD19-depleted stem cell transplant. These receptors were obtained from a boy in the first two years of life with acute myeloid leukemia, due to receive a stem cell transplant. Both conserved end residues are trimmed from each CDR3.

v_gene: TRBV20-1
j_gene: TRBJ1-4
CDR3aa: SAQTGTGEKLF

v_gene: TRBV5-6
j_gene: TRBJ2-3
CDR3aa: ASSLPGALTDTQY

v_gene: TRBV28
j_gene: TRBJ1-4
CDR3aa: ASSRPTGSEKLF

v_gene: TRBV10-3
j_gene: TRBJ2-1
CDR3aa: AIKADYNEQF

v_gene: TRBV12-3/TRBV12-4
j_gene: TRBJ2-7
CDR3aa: ASSWGAAYEQY

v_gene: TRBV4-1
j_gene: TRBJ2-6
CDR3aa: ASSQEQHSSGANVLT

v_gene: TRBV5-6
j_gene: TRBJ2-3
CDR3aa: ASSLVRARTDTQY

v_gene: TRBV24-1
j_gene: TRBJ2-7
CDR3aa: ATSDPRTGDREQY

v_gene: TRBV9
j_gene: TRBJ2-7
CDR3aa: ASSSRARTVPYEQY

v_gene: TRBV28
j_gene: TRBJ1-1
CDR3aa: ASSPLGAMNTEAF

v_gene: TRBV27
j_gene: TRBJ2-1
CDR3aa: ASSRTAVYNEQF

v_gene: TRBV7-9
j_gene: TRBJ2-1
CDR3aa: ASSLPGLAGGPENEQF

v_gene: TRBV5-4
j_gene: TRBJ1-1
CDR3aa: ASSKTFARDEAF